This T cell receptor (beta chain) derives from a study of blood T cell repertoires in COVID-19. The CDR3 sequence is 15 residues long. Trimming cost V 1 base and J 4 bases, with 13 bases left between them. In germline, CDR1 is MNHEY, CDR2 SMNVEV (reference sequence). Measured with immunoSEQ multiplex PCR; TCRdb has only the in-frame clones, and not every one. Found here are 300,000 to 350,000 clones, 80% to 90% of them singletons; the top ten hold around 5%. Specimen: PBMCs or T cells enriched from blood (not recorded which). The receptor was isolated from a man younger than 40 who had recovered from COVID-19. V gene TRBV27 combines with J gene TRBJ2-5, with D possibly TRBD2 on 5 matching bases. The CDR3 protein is CASSLYRARVETQYF. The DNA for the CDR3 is TGTGCCAGCAGTTTATATAGGGCGAGGGTAGAGACCCAGTACTTC.